This record concerns one T cell receptor (beta chain) sequence. Its target is not known. The data are from a study of cytotoxic CD8 clonotypes in ibrutinib-treated CLL. Study-level findings and limits: Clonality measured at baseline exceeded age-matched healthy donors, tracking circulating CD8+ T-cell counts. A difference in sampling times existed between sustained-remission and progressing patients. Contraction or stability on treatment characterized the public clonotypes, which were uncommon.

Libraries were prepared by immunoSEQ multiplex PCR; TCRdb keeps only in-frame clonotypes and omits some of them. The sample has approximately 74,000 clones; 80% are singletons. CDR1 is GTSNPN, CDR2 SVGIG, per germline (reference sequence). Trimming took off 8 bases at V and 8 bases at J, with 18 bases between the two ends. This CDR3 has 13 residues. J is TRBJ1-4 and V is TRBV30; D is possibly TRBD1 (6 bases). Specimen: PBMCs, collected at disease progression, from a patient treated with ibrutinib. The TCR comes from a human donor with chronic lymphocytic leukemia. The CDR3 is CAHHRDSGEKLFF. In nucleotides, the CDR3 is TGTGCCCACCACAGGGATAGCGGGGAAAAACTGTTTTTT. The whole variable domain, filled in from reference TRBV30 and TRBJ1-4, reads SQTIHQWPATLVQPVGSPLSLECTVEGTSNPNLYWYRQAAGRGLQLLFYSVGIGQISSEVPQNLSASRPQDRQFILSSKKLLLSDSGFYLCAHHRDSGEKLFFGSGTQLSVL.